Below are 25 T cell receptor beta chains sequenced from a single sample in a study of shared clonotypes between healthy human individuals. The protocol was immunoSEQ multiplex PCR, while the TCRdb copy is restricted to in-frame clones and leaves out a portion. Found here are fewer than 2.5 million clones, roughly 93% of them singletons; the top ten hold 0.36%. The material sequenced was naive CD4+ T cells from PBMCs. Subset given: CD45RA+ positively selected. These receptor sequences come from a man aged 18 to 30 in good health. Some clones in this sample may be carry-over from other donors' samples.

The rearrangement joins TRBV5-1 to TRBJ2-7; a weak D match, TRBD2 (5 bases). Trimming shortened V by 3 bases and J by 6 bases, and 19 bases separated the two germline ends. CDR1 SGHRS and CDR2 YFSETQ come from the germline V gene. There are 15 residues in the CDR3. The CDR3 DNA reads TGCGCCAGCAGCTCGCGGGTAGGCCGAGCCGGCGAGCAGTACTTC. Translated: CASSSRVGRAGEQYF. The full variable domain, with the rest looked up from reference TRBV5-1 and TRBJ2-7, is KAGVTQTPRYLIKTRGQQVTLSCSPISGHRSVSWYQQTPGQGLQFLFEYFSETQRNKGNFPGRFSGRQFSNSRSEMNVSTLELGDSALYLCASSSRVGRAGEQYFGPGTRLTVT.

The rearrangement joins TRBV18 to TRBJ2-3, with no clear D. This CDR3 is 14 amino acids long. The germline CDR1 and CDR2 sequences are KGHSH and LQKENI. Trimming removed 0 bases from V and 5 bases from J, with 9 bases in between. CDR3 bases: TGTGCCAGCTCACCACCGCGCACTATAGATACGCAGTATTTT. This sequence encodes CASSPPRTIDTQYF. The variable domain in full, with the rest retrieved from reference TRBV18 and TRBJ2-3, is NAGVMQNPRHLVRRRGQEARLRCSPMKGHSHVYWYRQLPEEGLKFMVYLQKENIIDESGMPKERFSAEFPKEGPSILRIQQVVRGDSAAYFCASSPPRTIDTQYFGPGTRLTVL.

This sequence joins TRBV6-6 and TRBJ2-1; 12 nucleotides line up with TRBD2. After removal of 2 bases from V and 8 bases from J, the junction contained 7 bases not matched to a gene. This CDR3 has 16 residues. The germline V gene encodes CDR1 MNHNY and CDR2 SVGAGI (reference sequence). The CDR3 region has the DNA TGTGCCAGCAGTTACGGTCTAGCGGGAGGGCTGGATGAGCAGTTCTTC. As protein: CASSYGLAGGLDEQFF.

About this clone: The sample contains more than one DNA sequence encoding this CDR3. The chain's CDR3 is CASSFSNEQFF. As DNA, the CDR3 is TGTGCCAGCAGTTTTTCGAATGAGCAGTTCTTC. The chain joins TRBV6-5 to TRBJ2-1; unclear D gene. V lost 4 bases and J lost 7, with 5 bases in between. Germline-derived CDR1 and CDR2 are MNHEY and SVGAGI. There are 11 residues in the CDR3.

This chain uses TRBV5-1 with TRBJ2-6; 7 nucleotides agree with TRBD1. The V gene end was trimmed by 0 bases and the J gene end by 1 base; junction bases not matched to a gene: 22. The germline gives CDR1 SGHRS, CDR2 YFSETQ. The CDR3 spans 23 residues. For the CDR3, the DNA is TGCGCCAGCAGCTTGGCCGGGACAGTGAACCTTGTTGGGTTAGGGTCTGGGGCCAACGTCCTGACTTTC. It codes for CASSLAGTVNLVGLGSGANVLTF. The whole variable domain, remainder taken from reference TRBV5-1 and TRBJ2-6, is KAGVTQTPRYLIKTRGQQVTLSCSPISGHRSVSWYQQTPGQGLQFLFEYFSETQRNKGNFPGRFSGRQFSNSRSEMNVSTLELGDSALYLCASSLAGTVNLVGLGSGANVLTFGAGSRLTVL.

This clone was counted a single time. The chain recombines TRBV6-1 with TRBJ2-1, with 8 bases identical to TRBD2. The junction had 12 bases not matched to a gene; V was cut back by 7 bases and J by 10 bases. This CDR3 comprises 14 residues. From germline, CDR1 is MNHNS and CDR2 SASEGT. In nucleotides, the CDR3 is TGTGCCAGCACCCCGGGACTAGTTAGTATGGAGCAGTTCTTC. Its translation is CASTPGLVSMEQFF.

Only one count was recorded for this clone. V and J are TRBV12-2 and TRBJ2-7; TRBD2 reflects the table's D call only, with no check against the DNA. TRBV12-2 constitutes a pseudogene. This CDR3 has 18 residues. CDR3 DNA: TGTGCAAGTCGCTTAGCATCCCCCCCTATGAACGTCTCCTACGAGCAGTACTTC. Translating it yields CASRLASPPMNVSYEQYF.

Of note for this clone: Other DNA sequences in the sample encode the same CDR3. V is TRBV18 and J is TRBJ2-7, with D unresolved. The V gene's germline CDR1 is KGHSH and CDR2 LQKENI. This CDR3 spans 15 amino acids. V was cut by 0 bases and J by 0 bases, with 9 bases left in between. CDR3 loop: CASSPPGGPSYEQYF. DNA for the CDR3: TGTGCCAGCTCACCACCGGGCGGTCCCTCCTACGAGCAGTACTTC.

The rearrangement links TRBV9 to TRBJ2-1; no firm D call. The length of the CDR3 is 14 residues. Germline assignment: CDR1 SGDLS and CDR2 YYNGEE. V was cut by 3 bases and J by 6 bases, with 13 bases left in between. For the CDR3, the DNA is TGTGCCAGCAGCGGTAGGGCGACCAGCAATGAGCAGTTCTTC. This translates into CASSGRATSNEQFF. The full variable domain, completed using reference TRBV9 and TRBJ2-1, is DSGVTQTPKHLITATGQRVTLRCSPRSGDLSVYWYQQSLDQGLQFLIQYYNGEERAKGNILERFSAQQFPDLHSELNLSSLELGDSALYFCASSGRATSNEQFFGPGTRLTVL.

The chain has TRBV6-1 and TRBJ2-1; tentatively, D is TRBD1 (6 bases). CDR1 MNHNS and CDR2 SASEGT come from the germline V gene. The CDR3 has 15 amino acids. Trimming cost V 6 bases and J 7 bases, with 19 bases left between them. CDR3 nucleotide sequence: TGTGCCAGCAGAGAGACAGGTATGACTTGGAATGAGCAGTTCTTC. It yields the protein CASRETGMTWNEQFF.

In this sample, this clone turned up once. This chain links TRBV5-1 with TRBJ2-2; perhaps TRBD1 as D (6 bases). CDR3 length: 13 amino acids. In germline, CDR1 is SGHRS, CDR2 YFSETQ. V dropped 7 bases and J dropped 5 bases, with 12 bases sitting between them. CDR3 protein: CASGSTGTGELFF. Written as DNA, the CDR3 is TGCGCCAGCGGATCAACAGGGACCGGGGAGCTGTTTTTT.

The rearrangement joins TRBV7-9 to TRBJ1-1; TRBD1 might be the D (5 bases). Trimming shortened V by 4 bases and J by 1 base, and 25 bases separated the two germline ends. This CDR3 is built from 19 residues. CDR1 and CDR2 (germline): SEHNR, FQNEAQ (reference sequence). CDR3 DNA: TGTGCCAGCAGCTCGAGTAGGGGCCCGGGGGACCGAAAGAACACTGAAGCTTTCTTT. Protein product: CASSSSRGPGDRKNTEAFF.

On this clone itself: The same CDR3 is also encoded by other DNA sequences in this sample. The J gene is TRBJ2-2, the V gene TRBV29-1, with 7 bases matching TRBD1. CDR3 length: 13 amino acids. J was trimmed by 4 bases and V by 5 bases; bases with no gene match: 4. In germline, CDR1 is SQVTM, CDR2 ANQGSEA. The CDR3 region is CSVRTGVTGELFF. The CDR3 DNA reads TGCAGCGTTAGAACAGGGGTCACCGGGGAGCTGTTTTTT.

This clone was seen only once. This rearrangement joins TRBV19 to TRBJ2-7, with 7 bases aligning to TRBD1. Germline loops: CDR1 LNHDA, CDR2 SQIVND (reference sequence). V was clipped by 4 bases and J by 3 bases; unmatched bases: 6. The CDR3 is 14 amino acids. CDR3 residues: CASSTSGTVYEQYF. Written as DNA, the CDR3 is TGTGCCAGTAGTACGTCCGGGACAGTCTACGAGCAGTACTTC.

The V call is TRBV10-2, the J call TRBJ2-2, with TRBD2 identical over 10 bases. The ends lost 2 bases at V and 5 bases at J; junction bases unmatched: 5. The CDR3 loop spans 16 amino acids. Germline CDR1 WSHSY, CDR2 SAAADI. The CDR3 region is CASSELAGVGTGELFF. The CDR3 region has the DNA TGCGCCAGCAGTGAGCTAGCGGGAGTCGGGACCGGGGAGCTGTTTTTT.

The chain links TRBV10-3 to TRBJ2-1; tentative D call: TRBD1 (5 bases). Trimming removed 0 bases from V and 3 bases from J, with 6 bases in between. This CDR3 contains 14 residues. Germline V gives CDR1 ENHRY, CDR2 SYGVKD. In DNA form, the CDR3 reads TGTGCCATCAGTGAGTCGACAGACTACAATGAGCAGTTCTTC. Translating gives CAISESTDYNEQFF.

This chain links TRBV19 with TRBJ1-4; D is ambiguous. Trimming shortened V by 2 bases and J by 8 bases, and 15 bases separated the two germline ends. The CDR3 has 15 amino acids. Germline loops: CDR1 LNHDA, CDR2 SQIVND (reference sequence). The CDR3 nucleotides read TGTGCCAGTAGTATACCCCGGTTGAAGGGCGAAAAACTGTTTTTT. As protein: CASSIPRLKGEKLFF.

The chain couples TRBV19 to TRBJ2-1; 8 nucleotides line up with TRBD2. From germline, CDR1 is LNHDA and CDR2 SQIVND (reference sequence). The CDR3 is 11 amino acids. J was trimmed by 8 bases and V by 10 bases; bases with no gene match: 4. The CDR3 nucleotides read TGTGCCACGGGGGGGTGGGATGAGCAGTTCTTC. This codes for CATGGWDEQFF.

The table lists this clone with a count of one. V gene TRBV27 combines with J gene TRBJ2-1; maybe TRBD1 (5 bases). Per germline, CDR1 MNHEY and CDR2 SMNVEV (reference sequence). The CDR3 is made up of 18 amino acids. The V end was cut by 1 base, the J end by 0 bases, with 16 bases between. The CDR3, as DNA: TGTGCCAGCAGTTTATTATCGCGACAGTCCAGCTCCTACAATGAGCAGTTCTTC. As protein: CASSLLSRQSSSYNEQFF.

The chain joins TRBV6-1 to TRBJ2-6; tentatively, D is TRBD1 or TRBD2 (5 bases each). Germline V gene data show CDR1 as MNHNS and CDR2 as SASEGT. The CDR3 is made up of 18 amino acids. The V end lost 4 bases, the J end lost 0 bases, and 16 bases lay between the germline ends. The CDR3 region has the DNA TGTGCCAGCAGTGTACCTTGGGGACGGTACTCTGGGGCCAACGTCCTGACTTTC. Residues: CASSVPWGRYSGANVLTF.

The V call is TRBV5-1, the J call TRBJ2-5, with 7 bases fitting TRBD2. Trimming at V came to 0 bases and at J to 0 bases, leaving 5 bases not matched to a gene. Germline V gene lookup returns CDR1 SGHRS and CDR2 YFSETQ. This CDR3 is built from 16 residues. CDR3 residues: CASSLAPGGDQETQYF. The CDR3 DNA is TGCGCCAGCAGCTTGGCGCCGGGGGGAGACCAAGAGACCCAGTACTTC.

The DNA of the CDR3 is TGTGCCAGCAGTGACTCGTGGGGGGCGCGGGGCTACACCTTC. This sequence encodes CASSDSWGARGYTF. V and J are TRBV6-4 and TRBJ1-2, with D perhaps matching TRBD1 (6 bases). The CDR3 covers 14 residues. The germline CDR1 and CDR2 sequences are MRHNA and SNTAGT. V lost 0 bases and J lost 8, with 13 bases in between.

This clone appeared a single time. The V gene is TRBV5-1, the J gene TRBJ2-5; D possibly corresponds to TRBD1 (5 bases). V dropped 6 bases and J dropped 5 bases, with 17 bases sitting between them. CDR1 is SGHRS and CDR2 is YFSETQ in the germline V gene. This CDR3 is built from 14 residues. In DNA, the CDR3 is TGCGCCAGCAACCCTCGGAACCCAGGGGAGACCCAGTACTTC. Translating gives CASNPRNPGETQYF.

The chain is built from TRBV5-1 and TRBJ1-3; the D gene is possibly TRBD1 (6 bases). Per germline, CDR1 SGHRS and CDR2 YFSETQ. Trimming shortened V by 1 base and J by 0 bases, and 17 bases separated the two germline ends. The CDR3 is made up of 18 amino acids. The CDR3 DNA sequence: TGCGCCAGCAGCTTGACTCCGACAGGCACTCGCTCTGGAAACACCATATATTTT. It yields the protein CASSLTPTGTRSGNTIYF. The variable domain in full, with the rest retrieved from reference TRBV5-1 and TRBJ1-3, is KAGVTQTPRYLIKTRGQQVTLSCSPISGHRSVSWYQQTPGQGLQFLFEYFSETQRNKGNFPGRFSGRQFSNSRSEMNVSTLELGDSALYLCASSLTPTGTRSGNTIYFGEGSWLTVV.

CDR3 in DNA: TGTGCCAGCAGCCTAGTCTGGACAGGTCCCTACGAGCAGTACTTC. It specifies CASSLVWTGPYEQYF. This chain connects TRBV11-2 to TRBJ2-7; 7 bases are shared with TRBD1. V was clipped by 5 bases and J by 2 bases; unmatched bases: 9. In germline, CDR1 is SGHAT, CDR2 FQNNGV. This CDR3 comprises 15 residues.